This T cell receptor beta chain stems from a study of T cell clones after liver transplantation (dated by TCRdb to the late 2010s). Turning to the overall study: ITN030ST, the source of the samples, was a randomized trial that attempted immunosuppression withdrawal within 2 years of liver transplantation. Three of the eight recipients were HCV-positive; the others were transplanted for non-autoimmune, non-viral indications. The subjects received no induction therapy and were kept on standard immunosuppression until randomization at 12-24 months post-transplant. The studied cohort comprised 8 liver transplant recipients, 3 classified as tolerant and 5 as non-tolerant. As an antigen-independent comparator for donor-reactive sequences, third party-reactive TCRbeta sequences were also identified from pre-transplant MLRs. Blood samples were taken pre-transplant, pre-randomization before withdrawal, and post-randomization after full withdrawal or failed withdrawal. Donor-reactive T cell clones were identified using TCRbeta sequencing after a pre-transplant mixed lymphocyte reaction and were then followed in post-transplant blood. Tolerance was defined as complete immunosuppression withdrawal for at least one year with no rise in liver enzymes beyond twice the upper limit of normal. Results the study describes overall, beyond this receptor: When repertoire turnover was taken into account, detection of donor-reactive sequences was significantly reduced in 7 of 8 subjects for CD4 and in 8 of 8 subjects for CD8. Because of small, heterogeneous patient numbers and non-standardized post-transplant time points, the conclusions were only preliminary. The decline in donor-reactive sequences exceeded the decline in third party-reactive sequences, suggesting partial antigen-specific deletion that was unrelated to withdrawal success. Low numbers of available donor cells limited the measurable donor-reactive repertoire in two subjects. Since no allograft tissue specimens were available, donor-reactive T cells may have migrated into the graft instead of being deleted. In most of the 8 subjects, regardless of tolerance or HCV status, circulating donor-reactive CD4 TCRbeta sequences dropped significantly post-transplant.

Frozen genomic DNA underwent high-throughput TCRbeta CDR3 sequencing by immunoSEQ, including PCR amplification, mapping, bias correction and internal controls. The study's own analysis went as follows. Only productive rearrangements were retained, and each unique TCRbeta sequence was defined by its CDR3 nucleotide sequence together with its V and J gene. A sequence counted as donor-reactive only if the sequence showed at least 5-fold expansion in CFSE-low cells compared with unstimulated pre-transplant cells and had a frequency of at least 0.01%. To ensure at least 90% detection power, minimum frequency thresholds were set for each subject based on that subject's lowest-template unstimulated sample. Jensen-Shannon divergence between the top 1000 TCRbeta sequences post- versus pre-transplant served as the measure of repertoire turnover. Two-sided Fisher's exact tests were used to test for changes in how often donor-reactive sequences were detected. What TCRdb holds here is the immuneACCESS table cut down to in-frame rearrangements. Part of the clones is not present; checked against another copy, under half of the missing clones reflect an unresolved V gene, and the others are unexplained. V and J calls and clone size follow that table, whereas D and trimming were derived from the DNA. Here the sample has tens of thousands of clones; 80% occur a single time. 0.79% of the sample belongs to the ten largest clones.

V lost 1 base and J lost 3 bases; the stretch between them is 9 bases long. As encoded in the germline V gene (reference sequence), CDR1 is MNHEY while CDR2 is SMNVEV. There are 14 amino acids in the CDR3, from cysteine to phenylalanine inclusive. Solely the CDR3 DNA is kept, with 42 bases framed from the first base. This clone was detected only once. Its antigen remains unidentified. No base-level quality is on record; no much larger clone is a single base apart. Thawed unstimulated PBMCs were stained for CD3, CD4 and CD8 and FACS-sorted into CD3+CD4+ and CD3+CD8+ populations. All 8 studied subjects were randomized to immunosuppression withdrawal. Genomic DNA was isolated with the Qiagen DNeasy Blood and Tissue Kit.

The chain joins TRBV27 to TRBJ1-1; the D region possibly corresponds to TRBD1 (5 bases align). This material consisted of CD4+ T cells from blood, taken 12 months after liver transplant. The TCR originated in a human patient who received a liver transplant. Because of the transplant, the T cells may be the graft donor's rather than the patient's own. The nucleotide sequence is TGTGCCAGCAGTTTATTGGGGCAACACACTGAAGCTTTCTTT. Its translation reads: CASSLLGQHTEAFF.